The rows below give T cell receptor beta chains drawn from one sample of a study of blood T cell repertoires in COVID-19. Clones were read by immunoSEQ multiplex PCR, and TCRdb kept only the in-frame ones, dropping some. The table has 210,000 or so clones, 83% seen once; the top ten hold 4.8%. Specimen: PBMCs or T cells enriched from blood (not recorded which). The receptor source for this set is a woman aged 50 to 65 who had been exposed to COVID-19. Both conserved end residues are part of each CDR3. A D gene is named only where the DNA matches it firmly. Expanded clones are given a class, and other clones once, few, many or no size at all.

J gene: TRBJ2-1; V gene: TRBV2; D gene: TRBD2; clone size: -; CDR3 protein: CASTGRGGRVNEQFF; CDR3 DNA: TGTGCCAGCACCGGCCGCGGGGGGCGGGTCAATGAGCAGTTCTTC
J gene: TRBJ1-6; V gene: TRBV12-3/TRBV12-4; D gene: -; clone size: -; CDR3 protein: CASSFQGNSPLHF; CDR3 DNA: TGTGCCAGCAGCTTTCAGGGGAATTCACCCCTCCACTTT
J gene: TRBJ1-2; V gene: TRBV5-1; D gene: -; clone size: once; CDR3 protein: CASRWADYGYTF; CDR3 DNA: TGCGCCAGCAGATGGGCTGACTATGGCTACACCTTC
J gene: TRBJ2-3; V gene: TRBV9; D gene: TRBD2; clone size: -; CDR3 protein: CASSAGTSGVGDTQYF; CDR3 DNA: TGTGCCAGCAGCGCTGGGACTAGCGGGGTAGGAGATACGCAGTATTTT
J gene: TRBJ1-1; V gene: TRBV6-2/TRBV6-3; D gene: -; clone size: -; CDR3 protein: CASSYRPGNTEAFF; CDR3 DNA: TGTGCCAGCAGTTACCGTCCAGGCAACACTGAAGCTTTCTTT
J gene: TRBJ1-2; V gene: TRBV2; D gene: -; clone size: -; CDR3 protein: CASNFLSSGYTF; CDR3 DNA: TGTGCCAGCAATTTCCTGAGTAGTGGCTACACCTTC
J gene: TRBJ2-3; V gene: TRBV5-6; D gene: TRBD2; clone size: -; CDR3 protein: CASSLPTLAGDTDTQYF; CDR3 DNA: TGTGCCAGCAGCTTGCCGACCTTAGCGGGGGACACAGATACGCAGTATTTT
J gene: TRBJ2-3; V gene: TRBV6-2/TRBV6-3; D gene: TRBD2; clone size: -; CDR3 protein: CASTPTGLAGHQDTQYF; CDR3 DNA: TGTGCCAGCACCCCCACCGGGCTAGCGGGTCATCAGGATACGCAGTATTTT
J gene: TRBJ1-1; V gene: TRBV6-1; D gene: TRBD1; clone size: -; CDR3 protein: CASSELDRGWTEAFF; CDR3 DNA: TGTGCCAGCAGTGAACTGGACAGGGGTTGGACTGAAGCTTTCTTT
J gene: TRBJ2-3; V gene: TRBV7-9; D gene: TRBD2; clone size: once; CDR3 protein: CASSLTSGGASGDTQYF; CDR3 DNA: TGTGCCAGCAGCTTGACTAGCGGGGGGGCCTCAGGGGATACGCAGTATTTT
J gene: TRBJ1-1; V gene: TRBV28; D gene: -; clone size: -; CDR3 protein: CASSLRWEGMNTEAFF; CDR3 DNA: TGTGCCAGCAGTTTACGGTGGGAGGGGATGAACACTGAAGCTTTCTTT
J gene: TRBJ2-3; V gene: TRBV27; D gene: -; clone size: -; CDR3 protein: CASSQQGRDTQYF; CDR3 DNA: TGTGCCAGCAGTCAACAGGGAAGAGATACGCAGTATTTT
J gene: TRBJ1-2; V gene: TRBV7-9; D gene: -; clone size: -; CDR3 protein: CASSPQKRAGRSHGYTF; CDR3 DNA: TGTGCCAGCAGCCCCCAAAAAAGGGCAGGGCGTTCGCATGGCTACACCTTC
J gene: TRBJ1-1; V gene: TRBV18; D gene: -; clone size: -; CDR3 protein: CASSVLQGRDTEAFF; CDR3 DNA: TGTGCCAGCTCAGTCCTACAGGGAAGGGACACTGAAGCTTTCTTT
J gene: TRBJ2-1; V gene: TRBV11-2; D gene: TRBD2; clone size: -; CDR3 protein: CASSLLRAGRDEQFF; CDR3 DNA: TGTGCCAGCAGCCTCCTTCGAGCGGGGAGGGATGAGCAGTTCTTC
J gene: TRBJ2-2; V gene: TRBV18; D gene: TRBD1; clone size: once; CDR3 protein: CASSSYGQAGELFF; CDR3 DNA: TGTGCCAGCTCATCCTACGGACAGGCCGGGGAGCTGTTTTTT
J gene: TRBJ2-1; V gene: TRBV3-1/TRBV3-2; D gene: TRBD2; clone size: -; CDR3 protein: CASSQAGGSYNEQFF; CDR3 DNA: TGTGCCAGCAGCCAGGCGGGGGGCTCCTACAATGAGCAGTTCTTC
J gene: TRBJ1-1; V gene: TRBV11-2; D gene: -; clone size: -; CDR3 protein: CASSLKSNTEAFF; CDR3 DNA: TGTGCCAGCAGCTTAAAAAGCAACACTGAAGCTTTCTTT
J gene: TRBJ1-6; V gene: TRBV12-3/TRBV12-4; D gene: -; clone size: -; CDR3 protein: CASSSLPNSPLHF; CDR3 DNA: TGTGCCAGCAGTTCTCTACCCAATTCACCCCTCCACTTT
J gene: TRBJ2-2; V gene: TRBV24-1; D gene: -; clone size: -; CDR3 protein: CATSDLGHQNTGELFF; CDR3 DNA: TGTGCCACCAGTGATTTAGGACACCAGAACACCGGGGAGCTGTTTTTT
J gene: TRBJ1-2; V gene: TRBV15; D gene: TRBD1; clone size: -; CDR3 protein: CATSGRDSLYGYTF; CDR3 DNA: TGTGCCACCAGCGGAAGGGACAGCCTCTATGGCTACACCTTC
J gene: TRBJ2-1; V gene: TRBV19; D gene: TRBD2; clone size: -; CDR3 protein: CASSPPRGGFNEQFF; CDR3 DNA: TGTGCCAGTAGCCCGCCCCGGGGGGGGTTCAATGAGCAGTTCTTC
J gene: TRBJ2-6; V gene: TRBV6-4; D gene: -; clone size: once; CDR3 protein: CASSPDRAGGANVLTF; CDR3 DNA: TGTGCCAGCAGTCCGGACAGAGCCGGTGGGGCCAACGTCCTGACTTTC
J gene: TRBJ2-2; V gene: TRBV9; D gene: -; clone size: -; CDR3 protein: CASSVGGYGGELFF; CDR3 DNA: TGTGCCAGCAGCGTTGGAGGGTATGGCGGGGAGCTGTTTTTT
J gene: TRBJ1-2; V gene: TRBV19; D gene: -; clone size: -; CDR3 protein: CASSIDRGDGYTF; CDR3 DNA: TGTGCCAGTAGTATAGACCGGGGGGATGGCTACACCTTC
J gene: TRBJ1-5; V gene: TRBV6-5; D gene: TRBD1; clone size: -; CDR3 protein: CASRPGQADQPQHF; CDR3 DNA: TGTGCCAGCAGACCCGGACAGGCCGATCAGCCCCAGCATTTT
J gene: TRBJ1-1; V gene: TRBV19; D gene: -; clone size: few; CDR3 protein: CASRSPRSAFF; CDR3 DNA: TGTGCCAGTAGGAGCCCCCGGTCAGCTTTCTTT
J gene: TRBJ2-2; V gene: TRBV9; D gene: -; clone size: -; CDR3 protein: CASSVDGGRGGELFF; CDR3 DNA: TGTGCCAGCAGCGTAGACGGGGGTCGAGGCGGGGAGCTGTTTTTT
J gene: TRBJ2-3; V gene: TRBV9; D gene: -; clone size: -; CDR3 protein: CASTRGDTQYF; CDR3 DNA: TGTGCCAGCACACGCGGTGATACGCAGTATTTT
J gene: TRBJ1-5; V gene: TRBV12-5; D gene: -; clone size: -; CDR3 protein: CASGSILTGFVSNQPQHF; CDR3 DNA: TGTGCTAGTGGTTCCATCCTTACAGGGTTCGTTAGCAATCAGCCCCAGCATTTT
J gene: TRBJ1-1; V gene: TRBV5-1; D gene: TRBD1; clone size: -; CDR3 protein: CASSFKSGGATTEAFF; CDR3 DNA: TGCGCCAGCAGCTTTAAATCAGGGGGCGCAACCACTGAAGCTTTCTTT
J gene: TRBJ1-2; V gene: TRBV29-1; D gene: -; clone size: -; CDR3 protein: CSVGADQGPGGYTF; CDR3 DNA: TGCAGCGTTGGGGCGGATCAGGGTCCGGGTGGCTACACCTTC
J gene: TRBJ2-3; V gene: TRBV5-1; D gene: TRBD2; clone size: -; CDR3 protein: CASSIGLARDTQYF; CDR3 DNA: TGCGCCAGCAGTATAGGACTAGCGAGGGATACGCAGTATTTT
J gene: TRBJ1-4; V gene: TRBV11-2; D gene: -; clone size: -; CDR3 protein: CASSRNGGRGNEKLFF; CDR3 DNA: TGTGCCAGCAGTCGCAACGGGGGGAGGGGGAATGAAAAACTGTTTTTT
J gene: TRBJ1-6; V gene: TRBV5-1; D gene: -; clone size: -; CDR3 protein: CASSLEAIGVSPLHF; CDR3 DNA: TGCGCCAGCAGCTTGGAGGCAATAGGGGTATCACCCCTCCACTTT
J gene: TRBJ2-7; V gene: TRBV7-6; D gene: TRBD1; clone size: -; CDR3 protein: CASSLGTGGIYEQYF; CDR3 DNA: TGTGCCAGCAGCTTAGGGACAGGGGGCATCTACGAGCAGTACTTC
J gene: TRBJ1-3; V gene: TRBV7-2; D gene: -; clone size: -; CDR3 protein: CASSSRQVQISGNTIYF; CDR3 DNA: TGTGCCAGCAGCTCCCGACAGGTTCAGATATCTGGAAACACCATATATTTT
J gene: TRBJ1-1; V gene: TRBV27; D gene: -; clone size: few; CDR3 protein: CASRTNGGITEAFF; CDR3 DNA: TGTGCCAGCAGAACGAACGGGGGGATCACTGAAGCTTTCTTT
J gene: TRBJ2-1; V gene: TRBV10-2; D gene: TRBD2; clone size: -; CDR3 protein: CASNDGGGANEQFF; CDR3 DNA: TGCGCCAGCAACGACGGCGGGGGGGCCAATGAGCAGTTCTTC
J gene: TRBJ2-5; V gene: TRBV3-1/TRBV3-2; D gene: TRBD1; clone size: -; CDR3 protein: CASTRTGGHQETQYF; CDR3 DNA: TGTGCCAGCACCCGGACAGGGGGTCATCAAGAGACCCAGTACTTC
J gene: TRBJ1-1; V gene: TRBV28; D gene: -; clone size: -; CDR3 protein: CASRGEGNTEAFF; CDR3 DNA: TGTGCCTCTCGGGGGGAAGGGAACACTGAAGCTTTCTTT
J gene: TRBJ1-5; V gene: TRBV3-1/TRBV3-2; D gene: -; clone size: once; CDR3 protein: CASSQGRGNQPQHF; CDR3 DNA: TGTGCCAGCAGCCAAGGGAGGGGAAATCAGCCCCAGCATTTT
J gene: TRBJ1-2; V gene: TRBV6-6; D gene: -; clone size: -; CDR3 protein: CASSYLTYGYTF; CDR3 DNA: TGTGCCAGCAGTTACTTGACTTATGGCTACACCTTC
J gene: TRBJ1-2; V gene: TRBV9; D gene: TRBD1; clone size: -; CDR3 protein: CASSAGQGVFSVGGYTF; CDR3 DNA: TGTGCCAGCAGCGCGGGACAGGGTGTATTTTCGGTGGGCGGCTACACCTTC
J gene: TRBJ2-5; V gene: TRBV7-9; D gene: TRBD1; clone size: -; CDR3 protein: CASSLVQGAWETQYF; CDR3 DNA: TGTGCCAGCAGCTTAGTACAGGGGGCTTGGGAGACCCAGTACTTC
J gene: TRBJ1-3; V gene: TRBV4-3; D gene: -; clone size: -; CDR3 protein: CASSQVRQAGNTIYF; CDR3 DNA: TGCGCCAGCAGCCAAGTGAGACAGGCTGGAAACACCATATATTTT
J gene: TRBJ1-2; V gene: TRBV6-5; D gene: TRBD1; clone size: -; CDR3 protein: CASSFDRGVRGYTF; CDR3 DNA: TGTGCCAGCAGTTTCGACAGGGGAGTGAGAGGCTACACCTTC
J gene: TRBJ2-1; V gene: TRBV4-2; D gene: TRBD2; clone size: many; CDR3 protein: CASSPLSTGGSYNEQFF; CDR3 DNA: TGTGCCAGCAGCCCCCTGTCGACGGGGGGCTCCTACAATGAGCAGTTCTTC
J gene: TRBJ1-1; V gene: TRBV6-5; D gene: TRBD1; clone size: -; CDR3 protein: CASSLDREGTEAFF; CDR3 DNA: TGTGCCAGCAGTTTGGACAGGGAGGGGACTGAAGCTTTCTTT
J gene: TRBJ1-1; V gene: TRBV28; D gene: TRBD1; clone size: -; CDR3 protein: CATSGQMNTEAFF; CDR3 DNA: TGTGCCACCTCGGGACAGATGAACACTGAAGCTTTCTTT
J gene: TRBJ1-1; V gene: TRBV18; D gene: TRBD1; clone size: -; CDR3 protein: CASSPLGQGRGKTEAFF; CDR3 DNA: TGTGCCAGCTCACCACTCGGACAGGGGAGGGGAAAAACTGAAGCTTTCTTT
J gene: TRBJ1-4; V gene: TRBV19; D gene: -; clone size: once; CDR3 protein: CASSYSVPLATNEKLFF; CDR3 DNA: TGTGCCAGTAGCTACAGTGTTCCCCTCGCAACTAATGAAAAACTGTTTTTT
J gene: TRBJ1-1; V gene: TRBV28; D gene: TRBD1; clone size: -; CDR3 protein: CASSRPGQVNTEAFF; CDR3 DNA: TGTGCCAGCAGTCGTCCTGGACAGGTTAACACTGAAGCTTTCTTT